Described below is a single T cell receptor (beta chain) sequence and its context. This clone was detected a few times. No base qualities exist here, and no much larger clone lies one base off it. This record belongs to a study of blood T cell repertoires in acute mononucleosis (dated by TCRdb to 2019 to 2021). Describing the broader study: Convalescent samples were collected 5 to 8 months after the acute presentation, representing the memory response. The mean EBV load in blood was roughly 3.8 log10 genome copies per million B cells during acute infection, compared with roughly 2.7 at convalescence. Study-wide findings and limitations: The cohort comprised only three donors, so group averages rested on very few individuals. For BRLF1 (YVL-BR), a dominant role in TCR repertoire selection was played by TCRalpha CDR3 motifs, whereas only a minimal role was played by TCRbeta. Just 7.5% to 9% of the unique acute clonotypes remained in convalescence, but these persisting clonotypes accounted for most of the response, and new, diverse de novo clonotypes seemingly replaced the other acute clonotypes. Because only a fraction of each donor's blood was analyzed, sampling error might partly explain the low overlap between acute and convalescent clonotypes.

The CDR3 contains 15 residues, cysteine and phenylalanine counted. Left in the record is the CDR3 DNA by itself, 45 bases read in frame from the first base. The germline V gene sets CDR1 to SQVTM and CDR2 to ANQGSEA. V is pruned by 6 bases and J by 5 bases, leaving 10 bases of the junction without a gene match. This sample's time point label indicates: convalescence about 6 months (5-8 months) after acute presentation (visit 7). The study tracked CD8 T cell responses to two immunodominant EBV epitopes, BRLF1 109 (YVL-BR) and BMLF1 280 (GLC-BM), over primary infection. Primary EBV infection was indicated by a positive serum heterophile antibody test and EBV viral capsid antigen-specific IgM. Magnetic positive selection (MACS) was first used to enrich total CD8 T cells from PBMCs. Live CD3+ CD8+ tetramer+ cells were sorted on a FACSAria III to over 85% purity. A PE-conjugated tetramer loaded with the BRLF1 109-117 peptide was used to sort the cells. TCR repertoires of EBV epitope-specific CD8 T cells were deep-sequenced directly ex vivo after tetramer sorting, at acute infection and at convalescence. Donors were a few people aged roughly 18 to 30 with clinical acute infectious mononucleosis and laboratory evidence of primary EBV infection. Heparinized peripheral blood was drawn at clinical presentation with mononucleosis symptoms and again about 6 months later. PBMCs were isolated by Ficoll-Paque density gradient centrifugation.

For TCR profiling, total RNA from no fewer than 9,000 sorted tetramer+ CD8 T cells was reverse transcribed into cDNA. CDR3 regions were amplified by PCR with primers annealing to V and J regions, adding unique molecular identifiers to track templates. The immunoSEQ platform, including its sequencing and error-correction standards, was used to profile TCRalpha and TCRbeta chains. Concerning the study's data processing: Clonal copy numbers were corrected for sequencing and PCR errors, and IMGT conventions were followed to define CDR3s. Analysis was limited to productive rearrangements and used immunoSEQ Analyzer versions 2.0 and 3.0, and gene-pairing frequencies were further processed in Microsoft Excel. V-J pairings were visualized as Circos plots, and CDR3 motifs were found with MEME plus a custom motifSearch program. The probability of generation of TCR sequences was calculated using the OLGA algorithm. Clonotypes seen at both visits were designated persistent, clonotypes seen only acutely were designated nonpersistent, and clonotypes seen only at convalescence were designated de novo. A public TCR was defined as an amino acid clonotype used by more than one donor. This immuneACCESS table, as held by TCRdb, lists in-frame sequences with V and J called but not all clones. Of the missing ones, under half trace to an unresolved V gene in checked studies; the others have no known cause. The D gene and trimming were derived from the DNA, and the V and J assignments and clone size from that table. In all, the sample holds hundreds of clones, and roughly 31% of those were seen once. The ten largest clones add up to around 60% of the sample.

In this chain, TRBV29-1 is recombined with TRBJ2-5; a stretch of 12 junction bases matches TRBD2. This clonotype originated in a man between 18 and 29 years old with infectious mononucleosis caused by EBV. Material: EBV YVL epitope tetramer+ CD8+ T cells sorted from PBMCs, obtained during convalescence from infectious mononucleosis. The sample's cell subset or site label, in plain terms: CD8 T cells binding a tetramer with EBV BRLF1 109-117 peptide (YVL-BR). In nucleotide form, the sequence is TGCAGCGTAGGCCTCCTAGCGGGAGGGGCGGAGACCCAGTACTTC. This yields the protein CSVGLLAGGAETQYF.